These 13 T cell receptor beta chains came from one sample sequenced in a study of T cells in Graves' hyperthyroidism and ophthalmopathy. Regions amplified from RNA transcripts were the TCR beta CDR3 regions. A set of HTBI primers served as the primers for a first-round RT-PCR of the TCR CDR3. TCRdb passed the multiplex PCR reads through MiXCR, listing each CDR3 protein once. This sample carries 300,000 to 450,000 distinct CDR3 sequences, approximately 13% of them seen once, and the ten largest clones take less than 25%. The sample taken for sequencing was blood. All receptors derive from a man aged 25-40 years with Graves' hyperthyroidism that later progressed to Graves' ophthalmopathy.

This clonotype was found a few times. The chain's CDR3 is CASSRDLPIISPLHF. CDR3 nucleotide sequence: TGTGCCAGCAGCCGGGACCTCCCTATAATTTCACCCCTCCACTTT. The chain combines TRBV14 with TRBJ1-6; D may be TRBD1 (5 bases). Looked up from germline, CDR1 is SGHDN and CDR2 is FVKESK. This CDR3 region has 15 residues. V lost 4 bases, J lost 9 bases, and 16 bases lay in between.

This clonotype was seen many times. The V and J genes are TRBV7-2 and TRBJ2-3; D could derive from TRBD1 or TRBD2 (6 bases each). Germline CDR1 is SGHTA and CDR2 is FQGNSA. V lost 5 bases and J lost 6, with 15 bases in between. The CDR3 sequence is 14 residues long. The CDR3 nucleotides read TGTGCCAGCAGCCCGAGGAGGGGGAGCGATACGCAGTATTTT. It translates to CASSPRRGSDTQYF.

The chain uses TRBV9 and TRBJ1-2; TRBD1 might be the D (5 bases). V was trimmed by 0 bases and J by 4 bases, leaving 13 bases between them. The CDR3 is made up of 15 amino acids. CDR1 is SGDLS and CDR2 is YYNGEE in the germline V gene. The DNA of the CDR3 is TGTGCCAGCAGCGTAGTAGAGGGACCGACCTATGGCTACACCTTC. The encoded protein is CASSVVEGPTYGYTF.

The V call is TRBV10-3, the J call TRBJ1-2, with D perhaps TRBD1 (5 bases). This CDR3 contains 14 residues. The germline CDR1 and CDR2 sequences are ENHRY and SYGVKD. The V and J ends lost 6 bases and 3 bases respectively, with 14 bases between them. CDR3 sequence reads: CAIRDRGTDYGYTF. The CDR3, as DNA: TGTGCCATCAGAGATCGGGGGACCGACTATGGCTACACCTTC.

This chain joins TRBV24-1 and TRBJ1-5; the D gene is possibly TRBD1 (5 bases). Germline loops: CDR1 KGHDR, CDR2 SFDVKD. Trimming pared 1 base from V and 7 bases from J, leaving 10 bases between. The CDR3 covers 14 residues. The CDR3 coding sequence is TGTGCCACCAGTGATTTCGGGGGTAACCAGCCCCAGCATTTT. Translated: CATSDFGGNQPQHF.

V usage is TRBV7-2 and J usage is TRBJ2-1, with D perhaps matching TRBD1 or TRBD2 (5 bases each). In germline, CDR1 is SGHTA, CDR2 FQGNSA. The CDR3 spans 13 residues. V dropped 3 bases and J dropped 10 bases, with 13 bases sitting between them. CDR3 DNA: TGTGCCAGCAGCTTTCTTAGGGGCGGGGAGCAGTTCTTC. As protein: CASSFLRGGEQFF. Full variable domain (rest looked up from reference TRBV7-2 and TRBJ2-1): GAGVSQSPSNKVTEKGKDVELRCDPISGHTALYWYRQSLGQGLEFLIYFQGNSAPDKSGLPSDRFSAERTGGSVSTLTIQRTQQEDSAVYLCASSFLRGGEQFFGPGTRLTVL.

In this sample, this clonotype turned up a few times. The gene calls are TRBV6-1 and TRBJ2-3, with D possibly TRBD1 on 6 matching bases. V was clipped by 6 bases and J by 2 bases, with 12 bases between them. CDR3 length: 14 residues. CDR1 is MNHNS and CDR2 is SASEGT in the germline V gene. The CDR3 DNA reads TGTGCCAGCAGAGAGACAGGTTACACAGATACGCAGTATTTT. It specifies CASRETGYTDTQYF.

This clonotype has ten or more counts. V usage is TRBV27 and J usage is TRBJ1-6; D is undetermined. The germline V gene encodes CDR1 MNHEY and CDR2 SMNVEV (reference sequence). Trimming left V 8 bases short and J 5 bases short, with 10 bases between. The CDR3 spans 13 residues. CDR3 region: CASGIRHNSPLHF. The CDR3 region has the DNA TGTGCCAGCGGTATAAGGCATAATTCACCCCTCCACTTT.

This clonotype occurred a few times. The chain recombines TRBV11-3 with TRBJ2-1; no reliable D call. The germline gives CDR1 SGHNT, CDR2 YENEEA. V gave up 4 bases and J gave up 7 bases, with 11 bases separating them. The CDR3 length is 13 residues. The CDR3 protein is CASSSPLSNEQFF. CDR3 DNA sequence: TGTGCCAGCAGCTCCCCTTTGTCAAATGAGCAGTTCTTC. Together with reference TRBV11-3 and TRBJ2-1, the CDR3 gives the full variable domain: EAGVVQSPRYKIIEKKQPVAFWCNPISGHNTLYWYLQNLGQGPELLIRYENEEAVDDSQLPKDRFSAERLKGVDSTLKIQPAELGDSAVYLCASSSPLSNEQFFGPGTRLTVL.

The rearrangement links TRBV28 to TRBJ2-1; tentative D call: TRBD2 (7 bases). The CDR3 has 11 amino acids. Per the germline V gene, CDR1 is MDHEN and CDR2 is SYDVKM. Trimming pared 7 bases from V and 8 bases from J, leaving 9 bases between. CDR3 coding DNA: TGTGCCAGCATAGGGGGGGATGAGCAGTTCTTC. Translating gives CASIGGDEQFF.

The V gene is TRBV7-2, the J gene TRBJ1-6; D remains unclear. The germline CDR1 and CDR2 sequences are SGHTA and FQGNSA. The CDR3 spans 13 residues. V lost 5 bases and J lost 6, with 8 bases in between. The CDR3 bases are TGTGCCAGCAGCCCCTGGGGTAATTCACCCCTCCACTTT. This sequence encodes CASSPWGNSPLHF.

This clonotype was seen at least ten times. J is TRBJ1-6 and V is TRBV10-1; the D is unclear. V gave up 0 bases and J gave up 9 bases, with 6 bases separating them. Germline CDR1 and CDR2: WNHNN and SYGVQD (reference sequence). CDR3 length: 13 residues. Here the CDR3 DNA reads TGCGCCAGCAGTGAGTCCCCTCGTTCACCCCTCCACTTT. Protein sequence: CASSESPRSPLHF.

This clonotype occurred many times. The chain links TRBV6-5 to TRBJ1-1; unclear D gene. Germline V CDR1 and CDR2: MNHEY, SVGAGI. The CDR3 loop spans 15 amino acids. The germline V and J ends were trimmed by 1 base and 1 base, with 10 bases remaining between them. DNA of the CDR3: TGTGCCAGCAGTTACTTAGGTACGGGGAACACTGAAGCTTTCTTT. Translation gives CASSYLGTGNTEAFF.